These 21 T cell receptor beta chains came from one sample sequenced in a study of shared clonotypes between healthy human individuals. TCRdb's copy holds only in-frame clones and misses some; the assay was immunoSEQ multiplex PCR. The repertoire holds about 680,000 clones, about 91% seen once, with approximately 22% in the top ten. Naivety among CD8 cells was defined by CD45RO negativity and positive CCR7 selection, thereby excluding terminally differentiated effector memory CD45RA+ cells. Input material: naive CD8+ T cells sorted from blood. The receptors derive from a man aged 30 to 45 in good health.

This clone was observed once. The V call is TRBV29-1, the J call TRBJ2-1, with 9 bases aligning to TRBD2. V lost 4 bases to trimming and J lost 3 bases; unmatched junction nucleotides: 7. The CDR3 has 15 residues. CDR1 SQVTM and CDR2 ANQGSEA come from the germline V gene. The CDR3 reads CSVAGREGHYNEQFF. Here the CDR3 DNA reads TGCAGCGTTGCAGGGCGGGAGGGCCACTACAATGAGCAGTTCTTC.

The V gene is TRBV5-1, the J gene TRBJ2-1; D not resolved. CDR1 is SGHRS, CDR2 YFSETQ, per germline. This CDR3 spans 15 amino acids. Trimming took 0 bases from V and 4 from J, leaving 11 bases between them. The CDR3 sequence: CASSLEPNAYNEQFF. The CDR3 DNA reads as TGCGCCAGCAGCTTGGAACCCAATGCGTACAATGAGCAGTTCTTC.

This clone appeared once. This specimen includes other DNA sequences encoding the same CDR3. This chain connects TRBV9 to TRBJ2-7; 7 nucleotides agree with TRBD1. Germline V gene lookup returns CDR1 SGDLS and CDR2 YYNGEE. V trimming: 3 bases; J trimming: 0 bases; junction bases outside the gene matches: 0. The CDR3 has 13 amino acids. CDR3 amino acids: CASSGDSSYEQYF. As DNA, the CDR3 is TGTGCCAGCAGCGGGGACAGCTCCTACGAGCAGTACTTC.

J is TRBJ1-5 and V is TRBV5-1, with D maybe TRBD1 (5 bases). The ends were cut back, 0 bases at V and 6 bases at J, with 7 bases in the middle. The CDR3 has 13 residues. Germline lookup yields CDR1 SGHRS and CDR2 YFSETQ. In nucleotides, the CDR3 is TGCGCCAGCAGCTTGGAAGGGACTCAGCCCCAGCATTTT. Protein product: CASSLEGTQPQHF.

Only one count was recorded for this clone. The same CDR3 arises from other DNA sequences in this sample as well. The rearrangement joins TRBV9 to TRBJ2-7, with a weak D call TRBD2 (6 bases). The ends were cut back, 4 bases at V and 3 bases at J, with 8 bases in the middle. The CDR3 length is 12 residues. Per germline, CDR1 SGDLS and CDR2 YYNGEE. CDR3: CASSPGGYEQYF. As DNA, the CDR3 is TGTGCCAGCAGCCCCGGGGGCTACGAGCAGTACTTC.

CDR3 DNA sequence: TGCGCCAGCAGTGACGAAAGGGGGCGCATGGCTTTCTTT. Its translation is CASSDERGRMAFF. The chain joins TRBV10-2 to TRBJ1-1; 7 bases line up with TRBD1. With V trimmed by 3 bases and J by 11 bases, 9 bases remained unmatched. CDR3 length: 13 amino acids. Germline loops: CDR1 WSHSY, CDR2 SAAADI.

This chain connects TRBV9 to TRBJ2-1; 7 bases map to TRBD2. V trimming: 3 bases; J trimming: 2 bases; junction bases outside the gene matches: 8. The CDR3 sequence is 16 residues long. The germline V gene encodes CDR1 SGDLS and CDR2 YYNGEE. CDR3 region: CASSDDGLAAYNEQFF. The CDR3 nucleotides read TGTGCCAGCAGCGATGATGGGCTAGCGGCCTACAATGAGCAGTTCTTC.

CDR3 amino acids: CASSPRASVAGDDNEQFF. The CDR3 DNA reads as TGTGCCAGTTCCCCCAGGGCTTCGGTAGCGGGAGATGATAATGAGCAGTTCTTC. This chain connects TRBV13 to TRBJ2-1, with TRBD2 identical over 9 bases. This CDR3 has 18 residues. Germline lookup yields CDR1 PRHDT and CDR2 FYEKMQ (reference sequence). The V segment lost 9 bases and the J segment 7 bases; nucleotides outside the gene matches: 22.

The V and J genes are TRBV27 and TRBJ2-2; D call uncertain. Germline V gene lookup returns CDR1 MNHEY and CDR2 SMNVEV (reference sequence). The V and J ends lost 9 bases and 1 base respectively, with 24 bases between them. The CDR3 runs to 18 residues. CDR3 sequence: CASRLTQILIGNTGELFF. The CDR3 nucleotides are TGTGCCAGTCGACTTACACAGATTCTAATAGGGAACACCGGGGAGCTGTTTTTT.

This clone showed up just once. The rearrangement uses TRBV30 and TRBJ1-2, with a tentative D call TRBD1 (5 bases). Trimming took 8 bases from V and 4 from J, leaving 11 bases between them. This CDR3 contains 11 residues. CDR1 GTSNPN and CDR2 SVGIG come from the germline V gene (reference sequence). The CDR3 is CAGPGPYGYTF. In DNA, the CDR3 is TGTGCCGGTCCGGGACCCTATGGCTACACCTTC.

The chain uses TRBV5-5 and TRBJ2-2, with 9 bases identical to TRBD2. The trim removed 6 bases at V and 0 bases at J, leaving 6 bases unmatched. From germline, CDR1 is SGHKS and CDR2 YYEKEE (reference sequence). This CDR3 region has 16 residues. The CDR3 coding sequence is TGTGCCAGCACACCTAGCGGGGACGCGAACACCGGGGAGCTGTTTTTT. It is translated as CASTPSGDANTGELFF.

This chain links TRBV7-2 with TRBJ1-2; possibly TRBD1 for D (5 bases). Trimming shortened V by 3 bases and J by 4 bases, and 12 bases separated the two germline ends. The germline CDR1 and CDR2 sequences are SGHTA and FQGNSA. This CDR3 contains 14 residues. In DNA, the CDR3 is TGTGCCAGCAGCTTCGGAGGGGATAGCTATGGCTACACCTTC. It codes for CASSFGGDSYGYTF.

The chain joins TRBV7-9 to TRBJ2-2, with D possibly matching TRBD2 (6 bases). V lost 4 bases to trimming and J lost 5 bases, with 20 bases between them. Germline V gene sequence: CDR1 SEHNR, CDR2 FQNEAQ (reference sequence). The CDR3 covers 17 residues. CDR3 sequence: CASSSTNSGDSTGELFF. The CDR3 coding sequence is TGTGCCAGCAGCTCAACAAATAGCGGAGACAGTACCGGGGAGCTGTTTTTT.

J is TRBJ2-7 and V is TRBV27, with 8 bases matching TRBD1. The J segment lost 2 bases and the V segment lost 6 bases, leaving 3 bases of the junction unmatched. The germline V gene has CDR1 MNHEY and CDR2 SMNVEV (reference sequence). CDR3 length: 13 amino acids. CDR3 nucleotides: TGTGCCAGCAGCGGACAGGGCCCCTACGAGCAGTACTTC. As protein: CASSGQGPYEQYF.

The chain recombines TRBV7-9 with TRBJ1-2; D ambiguous. The CDR3 covers 13 residues. Germline V gene sequence: CDR1 SEHNR, CDR2 FQNEAQ (reference sequence). V lost 3 bases, J lost 4 bases, and 9 bases lay in between. In DNA, the CDR3 is TGTGCCAGCAGCTTTGCAGGCGGCTATGGCTACACCTTC. Amino acid sequence: CASSFAGGYGYTF.

The rearrangement joins TRBV9 to TRBJ1-4; tentative D call: TRBD1 (5 bases). Trimming took off 0 bases at V and 4 bases at J, with 10 bases between the two ends. CDR1 is SGDLS and CDR2 is YYNGEE in the germline V gene. CDR3 length: 15 amino acids. DNA of the CDR3: TGTGCCAGCAGCGTAGGGGGCACCTATAATGAAAAACTGTTTTTT. Protein product: CASSVGGTYNEKLFF.

The chain combines TRBV6-5 with TRBJ2-4; D might be TRBD2 (5 bases). CDR3 size: 15 residues. The germline gives CDR1 MNHEY, CDR2 SVGAGI. Trimming removed 2 bases at V and 1 base at J, with 9 bases between. The CDR3, as DNA: TGTGCCAGCAGTTACGAGGGTGAGGCCAAAAACATTCAGTACTTC. Its protein product is CASSYEGEAKNIQYF.

This clone was seen only a few times. V and J are TRBV25-1 and TRBJ1-5; the match to TRBD1 covers 8 bases. The V gene's germline CDR1 is MGHDK and CDR2 SYGVNS. CDR3 size: 16 residues. The trim removed 2 bases at V and 3 bases at J, leaving 6 bases unmatched. CDR3 nucleotides: TGTGCCAGCAGTGAAAAGACAGGGGACTACAATCAGCCCCAGCATTTT. Translating gives CASSEKTGDYNQPQHF.

The chain employs TRBV29-1 and TRBJ2-7; a weak D match, TRBD2 (5 bases). This CDR3 contains 11 residues. Trimming stripped 3 bases from V and 10 bases from J, with 13 bases between. Per germline, CDR1 SQVTM and CDR2 ANQGSEA. CDR3 loop: CSVEWAGDQYF. The CDR3 DNA reads as TGCAGCGTTGAGTGGGCGGGCGATCAGTACTTC.

The V call is TRBV14, the J call TRBJ2-7, with D possibly being TRBD2 (5 bases). The germline V gene has CDR1 SGHDN and CDR2 FVKESK. V dropped 3 bases and J dropped 4 bases, with 13 bases sitting between them. This CDR3 contains 14 residues. Here the CDR3 DNA reads TGTGCCAGCAGCCAGCGGAGAGGAGGATACGAGCAGTACTTC. This codes for CASSQRRGGYEQYF.

Comment on this clone: The sample carries other DNA sequences with the same CDR3. The J gene is TRBJ2-7, the V gene TRBV19; 9 bases align to TRBD1. Germline assignment: CDR1 LNHDA and CDR2 SQIVND (reference sequence). The CDR3 extends over 14 amino acids. The V and J ends lost 5 bases and 4 bases, in that order; junction bases with no gene match: 6. The CDR3 DNA reads TGTGCCAGTAGTCCGGGACAGGGTTTTTACGAGCAGTACTTC. Encoded protein: CASSPGQGFYEQYF.